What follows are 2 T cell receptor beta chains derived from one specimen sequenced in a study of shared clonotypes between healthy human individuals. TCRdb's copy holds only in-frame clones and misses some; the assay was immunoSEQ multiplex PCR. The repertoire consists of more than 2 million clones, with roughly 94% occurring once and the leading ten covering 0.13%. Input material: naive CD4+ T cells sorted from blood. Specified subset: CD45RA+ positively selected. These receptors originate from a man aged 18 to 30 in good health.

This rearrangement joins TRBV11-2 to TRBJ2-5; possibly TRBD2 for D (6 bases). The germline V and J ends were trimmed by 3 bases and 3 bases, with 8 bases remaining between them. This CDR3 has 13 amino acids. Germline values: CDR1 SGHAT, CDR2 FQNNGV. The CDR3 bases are TGTGCCAGCAGCTTCACGGGGGAAGAGACCCAGTACTTC. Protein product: CASSFTGEETQYF.

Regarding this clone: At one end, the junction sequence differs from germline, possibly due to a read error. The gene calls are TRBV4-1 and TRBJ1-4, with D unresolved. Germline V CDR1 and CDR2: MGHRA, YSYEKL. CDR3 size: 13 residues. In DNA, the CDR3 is TGCGCCAGCAGCCGTGCAACTAATGAAGAACTGTTTTTT. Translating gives CASSRATNEELFF.